This T cell receptor (beta chain) was sequenced in a study of T cell responses to AZD1222 COVID-19 vaccine. Pooling covered second doses at about 4 or about 12 weeks. On this clone itself: What it recognizes is unknown.

Germline CDR1 ENHRY, CDR2 SYGVKD. This CDR3 comprises 12 residues. Unmatched junction bases numbered 2, after V lost 4 bases and J lost 8 bases. Profiled with immunoSEQ multiplex PCR; TCRdb holds only in-frame clones, not every one. Of approximately 120,000 clones in the sample, nearly 90% were seen once. Study results and limitations: The sample set comprised mostly white British donors with more females, and clonal diversity was possibly underestimated. A reported finding is that nearly half of spike-specific TCRs target unmutated variant regions.

Sequenced here: peripheral blood, sampled 28 days after the second AZD1222 dose. V is TRBV10-3 and J is TRBJ2-1; 7 bases match TRBD1. The TCR was taken from an adult who received the AZD1222 COVID-19 vaccine. This chain's CDR3 is CAISGGGDEQFF. The CDR3 DNA follows: TGTGCCATCAGTGGAGGGGGCGATGAGCAGTTCTTC.